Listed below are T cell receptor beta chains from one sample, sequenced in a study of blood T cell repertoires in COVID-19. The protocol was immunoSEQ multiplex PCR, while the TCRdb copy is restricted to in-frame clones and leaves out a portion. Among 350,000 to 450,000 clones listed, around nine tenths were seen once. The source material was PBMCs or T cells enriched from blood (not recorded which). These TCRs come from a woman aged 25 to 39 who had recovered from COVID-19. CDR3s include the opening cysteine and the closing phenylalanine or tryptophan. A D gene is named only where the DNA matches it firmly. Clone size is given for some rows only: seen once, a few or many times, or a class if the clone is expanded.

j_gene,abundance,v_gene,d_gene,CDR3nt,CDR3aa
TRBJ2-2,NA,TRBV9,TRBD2,TGTGCCAGCAGCGTAGTACTAGCGGGAGCCGGGGAGCTGTTTTTT,CASSVVLAGAGELFF
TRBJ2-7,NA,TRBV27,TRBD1,TGTGCCAGCAGTTCGTGGGACAGTAAAGGTAGTAAGTACTTC,CASSSWDSKGSKYF
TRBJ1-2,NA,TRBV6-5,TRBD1,TGTGCCAGCAGTCGACAGGGTAGGGACTATGGCTACACCTTC,CASSRQGRDYGYTF
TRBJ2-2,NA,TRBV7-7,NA,TGTGCCAGCAGCTCTAGAACCGGGGAGCTGTTTTTT,CASSSRTGELFF
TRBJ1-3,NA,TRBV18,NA,TGTGCCAGCTCACCCCTGGGCGTCTCTGGAAACACCATATATTTT,CASSPLGVSGNTIYF
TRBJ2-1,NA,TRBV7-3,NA,TGTGCCAGCAGCTCCCTCGTTGGAGCGTGGGATGAGCAGTTCTTC,CASSSLVGAWDEQFF
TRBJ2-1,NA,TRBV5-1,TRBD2,TGCGCCAGCAGCTTGCGGGCGGGAGGTCTTGAGCAGTTCTTC,CASSLRAGGLEQFF
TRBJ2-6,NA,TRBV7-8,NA,TGTGCCAGCAGCCCCCGGACAGCCTGGCTCTCTGGGGCCAACGTCCTGACTTTC,CASSPRTAWLSGANVLTF
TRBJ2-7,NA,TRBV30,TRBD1,TGTGCCTGGGGACAGGGTGACGAGCAGTACTTC,CAWGQGDEQYF
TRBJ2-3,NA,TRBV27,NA,TGTGCCAGCCGTAGGACAGGCACAGATACGCAGTATTTT,CASRRTGTDTQYF
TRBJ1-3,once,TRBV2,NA,TGTGCCAGCAGTGGAGTCCCAGGAAACACCATATATTTT,CASSGVPGNTIYF
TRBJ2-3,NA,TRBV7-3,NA,TGTGCCAGCAGCTCCCCGACTGGGGGAGGAACGCAGTATTTT,CASSSPTGGGTQYF
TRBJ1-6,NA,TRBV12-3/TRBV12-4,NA,TGTGCCAGCAGACCGGGTGGTTCACCCCTCCACTTT,CASRPGGSPLHF
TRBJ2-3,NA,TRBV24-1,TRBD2,TGTGCCACCAGTGACCCCACTAGCGGGGCTAGCACAGATACGCAGTATTTT,CATSDPTSGASTDTQYF
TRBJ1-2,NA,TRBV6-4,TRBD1,TGTGCCAGCAGTGACATAGACAGGGCCCTAGACACCTTC,CASSDIDRALDTF
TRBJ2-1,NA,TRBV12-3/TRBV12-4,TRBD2,TGTGCCAGCACGTCACCTCCCACGACTAGCTTGCTCTTC,CASTSPPTTSLLF
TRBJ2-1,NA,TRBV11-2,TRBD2,TGTGCCAGCAGCCTAGCCCTAGCGGGGCTCTTTGGTGAGCAGTTCTTC,CASSLALAGLFGEQFF
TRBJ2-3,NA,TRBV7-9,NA,TGTGCCAGCAGCTCCTCAACCGTTCGGAGCACAGATACGCAGTATTTT,CASSSSTVRSTDTQYF
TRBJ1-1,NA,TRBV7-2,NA,TGTGCCAGCAGCTCCCCCCGAGACAGCCTGAACACTGAAGCTTTCTTT,CASSSPRDSLNTEAFF
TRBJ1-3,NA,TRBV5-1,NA,TGCGCCAGCAGCTTGGGGGCACCGACTGGAAACACCATATATTTT,CASSLGAPTGNTIYF
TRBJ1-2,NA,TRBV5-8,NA,TGTGCCAGCAGCTTTCCCCTTCTGGGAGCTAACTATGGCTACACCTTC,CASSFPLLGANYGYTF
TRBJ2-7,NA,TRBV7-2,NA,TGTGCCAGCAGCTCCACTGGACACCTTTCCTACGAGCAGTACTTC,CASSSTGHLSYEQYF
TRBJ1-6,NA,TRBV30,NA,TGTGCCTGGAGAGAGGGGAGGGCCCCCAATAATTCACCCCTCCACTTT,CAWREGRAPNNSPLHF
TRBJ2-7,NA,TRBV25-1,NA,TGTGCCAGCAGTGAAGGTACAGACCTCTACGAGCAGTACTTC,CASSEGTDLYEQYF
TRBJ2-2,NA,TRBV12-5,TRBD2,TGTGCTAGTGGTTTAGGACTAGCGTCTCTTACCGGGGAGCTGTTTTTT,CASGLGLASLTGELFF
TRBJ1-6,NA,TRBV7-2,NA,TGTGCCAGCAGTCCACAGGCCTCTAATTCACCCCTCCACTTT,CASSPQASNSPLHF
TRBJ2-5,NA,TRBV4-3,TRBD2,TGCGCCAGCAGCCCTGCTAGCGGGGCCCCAGAGACCCAGTACTTC,CASSPASGAPETQYF
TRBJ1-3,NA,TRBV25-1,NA,TGTGCCAGCAGCCCCAGGGTTTTCGCTGGAAACACCATATATTTT,CASSPRVFAGNTIYF
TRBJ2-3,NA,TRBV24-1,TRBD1,TGTGCCACCAGTGTCCGGGACAGGACTCCGCAGTATTTT,CATSVRDRTPQYF
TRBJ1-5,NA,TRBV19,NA,TGTGCCAGTAATCCTAAGAGGGGCAATCAGCCCCAGCATTTT,CASNPKRGNQPQHF
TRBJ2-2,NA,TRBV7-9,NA,TGTGCCAGCAGCTTTGGACAAGACACCGGGGAGCTGTTTTTT,CASSFGQDTGELFF
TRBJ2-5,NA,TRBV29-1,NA,TGCAGCGTTGTTTCGTGGACACTCCAAGAGACCCAGTACTTC,CSVVSWTLQETQYF
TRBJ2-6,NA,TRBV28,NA,TGTGCCAGCACTCCCCGGCGGGTAGCTGGGGCCAACGTCCTGACTTTC,CASTPRRVAGANVLTF
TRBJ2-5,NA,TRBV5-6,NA,TGTGCCAGCAGCTTGGAAACTGAAGAGACCCAGTACTTC,CASSLETEETQYF
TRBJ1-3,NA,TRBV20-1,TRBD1,TGCAGTGCCAGTCAAGGGACAGGGGGCAACACCATATATTTT,CSASQGTGGNTIYF
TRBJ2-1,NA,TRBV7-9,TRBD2,TGTGCCAGCAGCTTAAAGGCTAGCGGACACCACAATGAGCAGTTCTTC,CASSLKASGHHNEQFF
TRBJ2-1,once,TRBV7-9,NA,TGTGCCAGCAGTCCCGGGGAGCAGTTCTTC,CASSPGEQFF
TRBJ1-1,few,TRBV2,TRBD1,TGTGCCAGCAGTTGGGACAGGAACACTGAAGCTTTCTTT,CASSWDRNTEAFF
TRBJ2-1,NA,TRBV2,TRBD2,TGTGCCAGCAGTGAGACTAGCGGACTCAATGAGCAGTTCTTC,CASSETSGLNEQFF
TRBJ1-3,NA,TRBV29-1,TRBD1,TGCAGCGTTGTAGGGGGCTCGACCTCTTTGAACACCATATATTTT,CSVVGGSTSLNTIYF
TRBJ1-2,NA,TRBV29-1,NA,TGCAGCGTTGCGGAGGGCGGGAACTATGGCTACACCTTC,CSVAEGGNYGYTF
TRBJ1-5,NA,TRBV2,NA,TGTGCCAGCAGTGAAGACGCGAATCAGCCCCAGCATTTT,CASSEDANQPQHF
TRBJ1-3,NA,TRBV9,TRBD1,TGTGCCAGCAGAAAAGCAGGGGGTGGAAACACCATATATTTT,CASRKAGGGNTIYF
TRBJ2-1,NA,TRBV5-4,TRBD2,TGTGCCAGCACCCCGCGGGGACTAGCGGAGGAAAGCTCCTACAATGAGCAGTTCTTC,CASTPRGLAEESSYNEQFF
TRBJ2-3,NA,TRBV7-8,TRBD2,TGTGCCAGCAGCGTAAGACTAGCGGGACCTCGGGATACGCAGTATTTT,CASSVRLAGPRDTQYF
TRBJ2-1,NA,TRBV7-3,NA,TGTGCCAGCAGCTTAATTCCAGGGGACCACAATGAGCAGTTCTTC,CASSLIPGDHNEQFF
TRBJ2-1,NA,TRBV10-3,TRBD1,TGTGCCATCAGTGAGTCGAGACAGGGGGCCTACAATGAGCAGTTCTTC,CAISESRQGAYNEQFF
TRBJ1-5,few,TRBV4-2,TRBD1,TGTGCCAGCACCTGGGACAGGGGTAGCAATCAGCCCCAGCATTTT,CASTWDRGSNQPQHF
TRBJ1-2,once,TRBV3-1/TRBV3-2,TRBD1,TGTGCCAGCAGCCAGGGGACAGGGGGTTGGTCTAACTATGGCTACACCTTC,CASSQGTGGWSNYGYTF
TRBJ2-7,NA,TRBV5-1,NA,TGCGCCAGCAGCTCTAACTACGAGCAGTACTTC,CASSSNYEQYF
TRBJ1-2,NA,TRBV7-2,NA,TGTGCCAGCAGCTTAGCCTTTGACAGGGGCTACACCTTC,CASSLAFDRGYTF